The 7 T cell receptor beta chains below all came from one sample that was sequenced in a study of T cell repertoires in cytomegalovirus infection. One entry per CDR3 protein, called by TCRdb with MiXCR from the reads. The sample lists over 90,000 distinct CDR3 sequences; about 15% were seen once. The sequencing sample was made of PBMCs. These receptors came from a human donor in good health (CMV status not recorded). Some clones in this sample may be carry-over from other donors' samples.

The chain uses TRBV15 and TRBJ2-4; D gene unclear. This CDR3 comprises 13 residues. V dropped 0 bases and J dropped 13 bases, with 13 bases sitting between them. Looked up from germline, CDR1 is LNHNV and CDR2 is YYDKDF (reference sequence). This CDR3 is CATSRDENPVQYF. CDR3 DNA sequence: TGTGCCACCAGCAGAGATGAGAACCCGGTACAGTACTTC.

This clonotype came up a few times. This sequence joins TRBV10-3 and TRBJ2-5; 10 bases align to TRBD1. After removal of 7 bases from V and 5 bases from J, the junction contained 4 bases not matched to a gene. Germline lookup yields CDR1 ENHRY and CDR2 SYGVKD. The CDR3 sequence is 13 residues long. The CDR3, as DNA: TGTGCCATCACCCAGGACAGGGGGGAGACCCAGTACTTC. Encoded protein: CAITQDRGETQYF.

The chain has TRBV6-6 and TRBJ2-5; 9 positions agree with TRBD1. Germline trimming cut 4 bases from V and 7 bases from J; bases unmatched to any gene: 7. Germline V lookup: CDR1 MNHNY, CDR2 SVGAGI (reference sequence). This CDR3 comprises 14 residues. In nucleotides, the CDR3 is TGTGCCAGCAGTTCAGGACAGGGGAGGGGGACCCAGTACTTC. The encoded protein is CASSSGQGRGTQYF.

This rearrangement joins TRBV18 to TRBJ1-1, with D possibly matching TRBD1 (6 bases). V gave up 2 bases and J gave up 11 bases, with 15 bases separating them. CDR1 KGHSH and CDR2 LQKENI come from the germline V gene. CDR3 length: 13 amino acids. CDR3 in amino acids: CASSPTQGSEAFF. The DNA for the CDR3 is TGTGCCAGCTCACCAACCCAGGGGTCGGAGGCTTTCTTT.

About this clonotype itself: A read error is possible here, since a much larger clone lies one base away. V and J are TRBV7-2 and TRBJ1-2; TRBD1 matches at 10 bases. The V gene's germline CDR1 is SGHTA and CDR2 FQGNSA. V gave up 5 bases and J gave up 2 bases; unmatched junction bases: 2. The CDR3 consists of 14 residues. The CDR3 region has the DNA TGTGCCAGCAGCGCGGACAGGGGGAACTATGGCTACACCTTC. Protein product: CASSADRGNYGYTF.

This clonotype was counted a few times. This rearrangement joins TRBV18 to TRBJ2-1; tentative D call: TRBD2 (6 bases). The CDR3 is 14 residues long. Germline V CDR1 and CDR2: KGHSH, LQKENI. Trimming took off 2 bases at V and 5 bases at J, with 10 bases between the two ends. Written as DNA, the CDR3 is TGTGCCAGCTCACCAGGAGGGGCTAACAATGAGCAGTTCTTC. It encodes CASSPGGANNEQFF.

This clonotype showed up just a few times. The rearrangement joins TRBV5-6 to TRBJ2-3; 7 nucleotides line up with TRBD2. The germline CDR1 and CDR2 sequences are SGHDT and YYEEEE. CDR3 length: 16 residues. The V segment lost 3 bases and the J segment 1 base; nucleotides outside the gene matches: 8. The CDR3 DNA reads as TGTGCCAGCAGCTCAACCGGGACTACCCGCACAGATACGCAGTATTTT. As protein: CASSSTGTTRTDTQYF.